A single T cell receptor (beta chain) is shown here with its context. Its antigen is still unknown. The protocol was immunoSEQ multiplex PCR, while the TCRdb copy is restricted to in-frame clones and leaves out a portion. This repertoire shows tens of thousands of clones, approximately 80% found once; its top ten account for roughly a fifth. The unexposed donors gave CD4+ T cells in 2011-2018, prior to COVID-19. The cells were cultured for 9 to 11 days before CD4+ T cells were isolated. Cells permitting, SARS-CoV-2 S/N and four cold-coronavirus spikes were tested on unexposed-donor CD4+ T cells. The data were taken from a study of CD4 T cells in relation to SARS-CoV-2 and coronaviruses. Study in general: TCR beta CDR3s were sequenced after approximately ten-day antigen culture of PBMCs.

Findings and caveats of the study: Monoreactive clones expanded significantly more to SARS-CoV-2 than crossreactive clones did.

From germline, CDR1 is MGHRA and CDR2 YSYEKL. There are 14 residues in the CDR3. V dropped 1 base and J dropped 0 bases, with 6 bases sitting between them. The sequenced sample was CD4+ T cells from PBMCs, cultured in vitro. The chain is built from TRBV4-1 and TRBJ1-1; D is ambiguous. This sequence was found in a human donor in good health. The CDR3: CASSQGELNTEAFF. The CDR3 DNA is TGCGCCAGCAGCCAAGGGGAATTGAACACTGAAGCTTTCTTT.